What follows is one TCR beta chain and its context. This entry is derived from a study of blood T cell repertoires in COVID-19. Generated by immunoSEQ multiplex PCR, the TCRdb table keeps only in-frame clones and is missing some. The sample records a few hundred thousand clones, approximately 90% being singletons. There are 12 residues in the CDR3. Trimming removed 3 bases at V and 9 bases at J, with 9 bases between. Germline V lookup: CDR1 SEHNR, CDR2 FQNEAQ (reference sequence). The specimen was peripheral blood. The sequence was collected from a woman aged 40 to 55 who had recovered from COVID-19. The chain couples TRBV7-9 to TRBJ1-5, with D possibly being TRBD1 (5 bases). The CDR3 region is CASSFQGWPQHF. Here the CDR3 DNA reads TGTGCCAGCAGCTTCCAGGGTTGGCCCCAGCATTTT.